Presented here are 26 T cell receptor beta chains from one specimen sequenced in a study of CXCR3-negative and CXCR3-positive naive CD8 T cells. UMI-labeled 5' RACE yielded the TRB cDNA libraries. Each CDR3 protein gets one entry in TCRdb, which reprocessed the 5' RACE reads and gives no DNA. The sample shows 55,000 to 65,000 distinct CDR3 sequences, and approximately 4.5% sits with its ten largest clones. The sequenced material came from naive CXCR3- CD8+ T cells from blood. Subset noted: CD45RO-CCR7+CD27+CD95- naive CD8+ T cells lacking CXCR3 (TNR3-). These receptors all stem from a human donor in good health. Some clones in this sample may be carry-over from other donors' samples.

The rearrangement uses TRBV4-3 and TRBJ2-7. CDR3 length: 16 amino acids. Looked up from germline, CDR1 is LGHNA and CDR2 is YSLEER. The CDR3 protein is CASSQDLDSPSYEQYF.

The rearrangement links TRBV11-3 to TRBJ2-7. The CDR3 is 13 residues long. Germline CDR1 SGHNT, CDR2 YENEEA. This CDR3 is CASSPTSNYEQYF.

The chain has TRBV2 and TRBJ2-7. There are 13 residues in the CDR3. Germline CDR1 and CDR2: SNHLY and FYNNEI. The CDR3 reads CASSMSDSYEQYF.

CDR3 region: CASSKDRGRGAPGGYTF. This chain links TRBV7-6 with TRBJ1-2; no DNA is available, so the TRBD1 call from TCRdb remains unchecked. The germline V gene encodes CDR1 SGHVS and CDR2 FNYEAQ. The CDR3 extends over 17 amino acids.

This chain links TRBV12-3 or TRBV12-4 with TRBJ1-1. The CDR3 sequence is 13 residues long. This CDR3 is CASIDSLNTEAFF.

The rearrangement links TRBV29-1 to TRBJ2-3; TCRdb gives TRBD1 as the D gene, but with no DNA this cannot be confirmed. Germline V CDR1 and CDR2: SQVTM, ANQGSEA. The CDR3 has 13 amino acids. CDR3 protein: CSVVGASTDTQYF.

The chain recombines TRBV7-3 with TRBJ2-3; TCRdb returns TRBD1, unconfirmable since there is no DNA. Germline CDR1 SGHTA, CDR2 FQGTGA. CDR3 length: 16 amino acids. CDR3 sequence reads: CASSAGRGSGTDTQYF.

This chain joins TRBV29-1 and TRBJ2-3. CDR1 is SQVTM and CDR2 is ANQGSEA in the germline V gene. The CDR3 runs 11 residues. CDR3 sequence reads: CSVGLADTQYF.

The chain uses TRBV15 and TRBJ2-7; with no DNA, the TCRdb D assignment of TRBD1 cannot be verified. The CDR3 runs to 14 residues. The germline V gene encodes CDR1 LNHNV and CDR2 YYDKDF (reference sequence). The CDR3 sequence: CATSIKQGIYEQYF.

The CDR3 is CASSLRDFDPYNEQFF. The rearrangement joins TRBV28 to TRBJ2-1; the D call from TCRdb, TRBD2, cannot be confirmed without DNA. The CDR3 loop spans 16 amino acids. Looked up from germline, CDR1 is MDHEN and CDR2 is SYDVKM.

The CDR3 loop is CSVEQGGYEQYF. The rearrangement joins TRBV29-1 to TRBJ2-7; with no DNA, the TCRdb D assignment of TRBD1 cannot be verified. The CDR3 length is 12 residues. Germline-derived CDR1 and CDR2 are SQVTM and ANQGSEA.

The rearrangement joins TRBV4-3 to TRBJ2-7; TCRdb outputs TRBD2, but without DNA this stays unchecked. The CDR3 is made up of 15 amino acids. Germline loops: CDR1 LGHNA, CDR2 YSLEER. The CDR3 here is CASSPGLADTYEQYF.

V gene TRBV12-3 or TRBV12-4 combines with J gene TRBJ2-2; with no DNA, the TCRdb D assignment of TRBD1 cannot be verified. The CDR3 has 16 amino acids. CDR3: CASSSTGAKNTGELFF.

This chain connects TRBV29-1 to TRBJ2-5; the D gene TCRdb calls, TRBD1, cannot be checked with no DNA. The germline CDR1 and CDR2 sequences are SQVTM and ANQGSEA. The length of the CDR3 is 15 residues. CDR3 sequence reads: CSAFVLDRGLETQYF.

V is TRBV7-2 and J is TRBJ1-6; TCRdb lists TRBD1, though no DNA is available to test this call. Germline assignment: CDR1 SGHTA and CDR2 FQGNSA. CDR3 size: 12 residues. The chain's CDR3 is CASSFLWDTLHF.

This chain joins TRBV7-9 and TRBJ2-1. Germline CDR1 reads SEHNR; CDR2 reads FQNEAQ (reference sequence). The CDR3 consists of 15 residues. The CDR3 sequence: CASSSIGGLSYEQFF.

The chain uses TRBV29-1 and TRBJ1-5. This CDR3 has 15 amino acids. Per germline, CDR1 SQVTM and CDR2 ANQGSEA. This CDR3 is CSALAEGTSNQPQHF.

The chain combines TRBV7-6 with TRBJ1-1; no DNA is available, so the TRBD1 call from TCRdb remains unchecked. This CDR3 spans 14 amino acids. CDR1 SGHVS and CDR2 FNYEAQ come from the germline V gene. The CDR3 here is CASTQAGQDTEAFF.

V gene TRBV20-1 combines with J gene TRBJ1-2; the D gene TCRdb calls, TRBD1, cannot be checked with no DNA. The CDR3 loop spans 17 amino acids. Germline CDR1 DFQATT, CDR2 SNEGSKA (reference sequence). The CDR3 is CSARDQGQGQANYGYTF.

V usage is TRBV20-1 and J usage is TRBJ2-7; the D gene TCRdb calls, TRBD1, cannot be checked with no DNA. The CDR3 has 14 residues. The germline gives CDR1 DFQATT, CDR2 SNEGSKA (reference sequence). The CDR3 is CSAAAGTGTYEQYF.

The rearrangement links TRBV20-1 to TRBJ2-3; the D call from TCRdb, TRBD2, cannot be confirmed without DNA. Germline V gene sequence: CDR1 DFQATT, CDR2 SNEGSKA (reference sequence). The CDR3 is 13 amino acids. This CDR3 is CSARRELTDTQYF.

V is TRBV7-3 and J is TRBJ2-7; TCRdb's D call of TRBD1 is untestable without DNA. This CDR3 contains 13 residues. CDR1 and CDR2 (germline): SGHTA, FQGTGA. The CDR3 loop reads CASRPPGRDEQYF.

The V gene is TRBV6-2 or TRBV6-3, the J gene TRBJ2-5; TCRdb's D call of TRBD2 is untestable without DNA. The CDR3 consists of 12 residues. Germline CDR1 reads MNHEY; CDR2 reads SVGEGT. The chain's CDR3 is CASSPLGETQYF.

The J gene is TRBJ1-1, the V gene TRBV6-4. CDR3 size: 14 residues. CDR1 and CDR2 from the germline V gene are MRHNA and SNTAGT. The chain's CDR3 is CASSVRAEATEAFF.

The chain is built from TRBV3-1 and TRBJ2-5. Germline V gives CDR1 LGHDT, CDR2 YNNKEL (reference sequence). The CDR3 spans 13 residues. CDR3 loop: CASSQRPQETQYF.

The CDR3 reads CASGTTVVGNEKLFF. The rearrangement uses TRBV9 and TRBJ1-4; TCRdb returns TRBD1, unconfirmable since there is no DNA. Germline V gives CDR1 SGDLS, CDR2 YYNGEE. This CDR3 is 15 amino acids long.